The 24 T cell receptor beta chains in this list originate from one sample, sequenced in a study of control samples from healthy donors and cancer patients (dated by TCRdb to 2018 to 2021). The protocol used for the library was the immunoSEQ multiplex PCR assay. This immuneACCESS table, as held by TCRdb, lists in-frame sequences with V and J called but not all clones. Of the missing ones, under half trace to an unresolved V gene in checked studies; the others have no known cause. A total of around 120,000 clones appear in this sample, around nine tenths of them only once. The top ten hold 2.3% of the sample. Specimen: blood. All receptors derive from a woman aged 70-85 years in good health.

DNA of the CDR3: TGTGCCAGCAGTGACTGGCAGGGGAATGGCTACACCTTC. Its translation: CASSDWQGNGYTF. This chain uses TRBV25-1 with TRBJ1-2; a possible D gene is TRBD1 (6 bases). Germline assignment: CDR1 MGHDK and CDR2 SYGVNS. Trimming took off 3 bases at V and 6 bases at J, with 11 bases between the two ends. The CDR3 runs to 13 residues.

This clone appeared a single time. The chain combines TRBV7-9 with TRBJ2-3; D possibly corresponds to TRBD2 (7 bases). Trimming removed 1 base at V and 3 bases at J, with 11 bases between. Germline V gene lookup returns CDR1 SEHNR and CDR2 FQNEAQ (reference sequence). The CDR3 length is 15 residues. The chain's CDR3 is CASSLVGGPTDTQYF. CDR3 nucleotides: TGTGCCAGCAGCTTAGTCGGGGGGCCGACAGATACGCAGTATTTT.

V is TRBV4-1 and J is TRBJ1-4, with D possibly matching TRBD1 (5 bases). Trimming left V 0 bases short and J 4 bases short, with 18 bases between. The CDR3 spans 18 residues. Germline lookup yields CDR1 MGHRA and CDR2 YSYEKL. The CDR3 here is CASSQDPVQGGINEKLFF. DNA of the CDR3: TGCGCCAGCAGCCAAGATCCAGTCCAGGGAGGGATTAATGAAAAACTGTTTTTT.

V gene TRBV7-8 combines with J gene TRBJ1-4; 9 nucleotides align to TRBD1. V shed 1 base and J 7 bases; nucleotides not matched to a gene: 7. The CDR3 consists of 16 residues. The germline gives CDR1 SGHVS, CDR2 FQNEAQ. DNA for the CDR3: TGTGCCAGCAGCTTAGGACCACAGGGGGCCAGTGAAAAACTGTTTTTT. Protein product: CASSLGPQGASEKLFF.

V usage is TRBV5-4 and J usage is TRBJ2-1, with TRBD1 matching over 8 bases. V shed 0 bases and J 6 bases; nucleotides not matched to a gene: 5. CDR3 size: 15 residues. Germline values: CDR1 SGHNT, CDR2 YYREEE (reference sequence). In nucleotides, the CDR3 is TGTGCCAGCAGCTTGGAGGACAGGGACTTCAATGAGCAGTTCTTC. Protein: CASSLEDRDFNEQFF. Looking up the rest from reference TRBV5-4 and TRBJ2-1 gives the full variable domain: ETGVTQSPTHLIKTRGQQVTLRCSSQSGHNTVSWYQQALGQGPQFIFQYYREEENGRGNFPPRFSGLQFPNYSSELNVNALELDDSALYLCASSLEDRDFNEQFFGPGTRLTVL.

V gene TRBV9 combines with J gene TRBJ2-2; no firm D call. The CDR3 extends over 15 amino acids. Germline loops: CDR1 SGDLS, CDR2 YYNGEE. V lost 0 bases, J lost 4 bases, and 10 bases lay in between. The CDR3 loop is CASSVGSQITGELFF. The DNA for the CDR3 is TGTGCCAGCAGCGTAGGGTCGCAGATCACCGGGGAGCTGTTTTTT. Together with reference TRBV9 and TRBJ2-2, the CDR3 gives the full variable domain: DSGVTQTPKHLITATGQRVTLRCSPRSGDLSVYWYQQSLDQGLQFLIQYYNGEERAKGNILERFSAQQFPDLHSELNLSSLELGDSALYFCASSVGSQITGELFFGEGSRLTVL.

This chain uses TRBV5-1 with TRBJ2-1, with D hard to call. The CDR3 runs to 15 residues. V was cut by 3 bases and J by 5 bases, with 15 bases left in between. Germline CDR1 reads SGHRS; CDR2 reads YFSETQ. The CDR3 DNA reads as TGCGCCAGCAGCTCCGATCACGTCGCCGACAATGAGCAGTTCTTC. This sequence encodes CASSSDHVADNEQFF.

The J gene is TRBJ2-3, the V gene TRBV5-6; TRBD1 matches 12 bases. Losses at the gene ends were 4 bases for V and 5 bases for J; bases not matched to a gene: 8. The germline V gene encodes CDR1 SGHDT and CDR2 YYEEEE. The CDR3 has 16 amino acids. Here the CDR3 reads CASSLGGTGGIDTQYF. The CDR3, as DNA: TGTGCCAGCAGCCTAGGGGGGACAGGGGGCATAGATACGCAGTATTTT.

This chain joins TRBV19 and TRBJ2-1; D unresolved. V gave up 5 bases and J gave up 4 bases, with 6 bases separating them. Germline V gene sequence: CDR1 LNHDA, CDR2 SQIVND (reference sequence). The CDR3 is 12 residues long. In DNA form, the CDR3 reads TGTGCCAGTAGTCCGCAATACAATGAGCAGTTCTTC. Translated: CASSPQYNEQFF.

The chain links TRBV18 to TRBJ1-1; D uncertain. Germline values: CDR1 KGHSH, CDR2 LQKENI. The V gene lost 3 bases and the J gene lost 5 bases, with 7 bases spanning the gap. CDR3 size: 12 residues. This chain's CDR3 is CASSPPLTEAFF. The CDR3 DNA reads TGTGCCAGCTCACCCCCTCTAACTGAAGCTTTCTTT.

This chain uses TRBV6-1 with TRBJ2-1; weak D call: TRBD2 (6 bases). Trimming shortened V by 2 bases and J by 1 base, and 12 bases separated the two germline ends. Germline V gene data show CDR1 as MNHNS and CDR2 as SASEGT. The CDR3 consists of 16 residues. The CDR3 region is CASSERGLTSYNEQFF. As DNA, the CDR3 is TGTGCCAGCAGTGAAAGGGGACTGACGTCCTACAATGAGCAGTTCTTC.

This chain joins TRBV6-5 and TRBJ2-3, with 10 bases matching TRBD2. Germline CDR1 reads MNHEY; CDR2 reads SVGAGI. J was trimmed by 3 bases and V by 6 bases; bases with no gene match: 3. CDR3 size: 14 residues. CDR3 amino acids: CASSGLAETDTQYF. CDR3 in DNA: TGTGCCAGCAGCGGACTAGCGGAGACAGATACGCAGTATTTT.

The rearrangement links TRBV10-3 to TRBJ1-1, with no clear D. Trimming pared 3 bases from V and 3 bases from J, leaving 11 bases between. The CDR3 covers 14 residues. CDR1 is ENHRY, CDR2 SYGVKD, per germline. This CDR3 reads CAISEVRVDTEAFF. The CDR3 DNA reads as TGTGCCATCAGTGAAGTTAGGGTTGACACTGAAGCTTTCTTT.

The chain combines TRBV27 with TRBJ1-1, with 11 bases fitting TRBD1. Germline lookup yields CDR1 MNHEY and CDR2 SMNVEV (reference sequence). After removal of 5 bases from V and 6 bases from J, the junction contained 5 bases not matched to a gene. The CDR3 sequence is 14 residues long. The CDR3 sequence: CASSLRDRGSEAFF. CDR3 nucleotides: TGTGCCAGCAGTCTCCGGGACAGGGGGTCTGAAGCTTTCTTT.

This chain uses TRBV2 with TRBJ2-5, with 9 bases aligning to TRBD1. This CDR3 has 17 residues. Germline V gives CDR1 SNHLY, CDR2 FYNNEI. The J segment lost 5 bases and the V segment lost 2 bases, leaving 12 bases of the junction unmatched. The CDR3 sequence: CASSENRGTGGYETQYF. For the CDR3, the DNA is TGTGCCAGCAGTGAAAATAGGGGTACAGGGGGCTATGAGACCCAGTACTTC.

V gene TRBV2 combines with J gene TRBJ2-7; 10 bases line up with TRBD2. V was clipped by 6 bases and J by 6 bases; unmatched bases: 5. Germline V CDR1 and CDR2: SNHLY, FYNNEI. CDR3 length: 13 amino acids. The CDR3 here is CASRAGGPGEQYF. The CDR3 DNA follows: TGTGCCAGCAGAGCGGGGGGGCCGGGCGAGCAGTACTTC.

CDR3 sequence (DNA): TGTGCCAGCAGTTTAGGGTTTATAACTGAAGCTTTCTTT. Translation gives CASSLGFITEAFF. This rearrangement joins TRBV28 to TRBJ1-1; D is unclear. Trimming cost V 2 bases and J 5 bases, with 9 bases left between them. This CDR3 spans 13 amino acids. CDR1 MDHEN and CDR2 SYDVKM come from the germline V gene.

The V and J genes are TRBV5-1 and TRBJ2-5, with 8 bases identical to TRBD2. Trimming at V came to 0 bases and at J to 5 bases, leaving 6 bases not matched to a gene. This CDR3 has 15 amino acids. CDR1 and CDR2 from the germline V gene are SGHRS and YFSETQ. The CDR3 spells CASSLGSGDGETQYF. The CDR3 region has the DNA TGCGCCAGCAGCTTGGGTAGCGGGGATGGTGAGACCCAGTACTTC.

The chain links TRBV29-1 to TRBJ2-2; either TRBD1 or TRBD2 may supply D (6 bases each). The CDR3 length is 14 residues. Germline CDR1 reads SQVTM; CDR2 reads ANQGSEA. V dropped 5 bases and J dropped 3 bases, with 13 bases sitting between them. The chain's CDR3 is CSVWGAADTGELFF. CDR3 DNA: TGCAGCGTTTGGGGGGCGGCCGACACCGGGGAGCTGTTTTTT.

This chain uses TRBV12-3 or TRBV12-4 with TRBJ1-1, with D maybe TRBD1 (5 bases). Trimming stripped 6 bases from V and 7 bases from J, with 12 bases between. The CDR3 contains 12 residues. CDR3 DNA: TGTGCCAGCAGCCGAAACAGGAATGAAGCTTTCTTT. Its protein product is CASSRNRNEAFF.

This clone came up a few times. This chain joins TRBV18 and TRBJ2-5, with 9 bases aligning to TRBD2. Germline CDR1 KGHSH, CDR2 LQKENI. V was clipped by 3 bases and J by 3 bases; unmatched bases: 8. The CDR3 has 16 residues. CDR3: CASSPMASGVEETQYF. The CDR3 DNA reads as TGTGCCAGCTCACCTATGGCTAGCGGGGTGGAAGAGACCCAGTACTTC. The variable domain in full, with the rest retrieved from reference TRBV18 and TRBJ2-5, is NAGVMQNPRHLVRRRGQEARLRCSPMKGHSHVYWYRQLPEEGLKFMVYLQKENIIDESGMPKERFSAEFPKEGPSILRIQQVVRGDSAAYFCASSPMASGVEETQYFGPGTRLLVL.

The genes are TRBV7-2 and TRBJ2-4, with TRBD1 matching 7 bases. The germline V gene has CDR1 SGHTA and CDR2 FQGNSA. This CDR3 spans 14 amino acids. Trimming at V came to 1 base and at J to 9 bases, leaving 6 bases not matched to a gene. This chain's CDR3 is CASSLVHRGSIQYF. DNA of the CDR3: TGTGCCAGCAGCTTAGTGCACAGGGGAAGCATTCAGTACTTC.

The chain combines TRBV5-1 with TRBJ2-3; no clear D gene. The CDR3 spans 11 residues. Trimming took 2 bases from V and 5 from J, leaving 3 bases between them. Germline CDR1 SGHRS, CDR2 YFSETQ. CDR3 nucleotides: TGCGCCAGCAGCTTCGTAGATACGCAGTATTTT. Translation: CASSFVDTQYF.

The chain employs TRBV7-2 and TRBJ2-7, with D perhaps matching TRBD1 or TRBD2 (5 bases each). Trimming pared 5 bases from V and 6 bases from J, leaving 17 bases between. The CDR3 totals 14 residues. Germline V CDR1 and CDR2: SGHTA, FQGNSA. The CDR3 spells CASSLSPGPFEQYF. The CDR3 nucleotides read TGTGCCAGCAGCCTCAGTCCGGGACCTTTCGAGCAGTACTTC.